In this sample, the clone carrying this T cell receptor (beta chain) turned up once. This entry is derived from a study of blood T cell repertoires in COVID-19. Method: immunoSEQ multiplex PCR; TCRdb's copy keeps in-frame clones and lacks some. Found here are approximately 260,000 clones, 75% to 95% of them singletons; the top ten hold 1.9%. Germline loops: CDR1 SGHKS, CDR2 YYEKEE (reference sequence). The germline V and J ends were trimmed by 4 bases and 9 bases, with 11 bases remaining between them. This CDR3 is 13 amino acids long. Everyone who took part was roughly 18 to 89 years old, and they came from over 20 US areas.

The genes are TRBV5-5 and TRBJ1-6; D remains unclear. The clonotype comes from a woman aged 18-29 years who had recovered from COVID-19. The material sequenced was PBMCs or T cells enriched from blood (not recorded which). CDR3 coding DNA: TGTGCCAGCAGCGACCGGGGTAGTTCACCCCTCCACTTT. This encodes CASSDRGSSPLHF.